This T cell receptor beta chain derives from a study of blood T cell repertoires in COVID-19. Study context: T cells, B-cell-depleted T cells, or PBMCs provided the cDNA or gDNA that served as material.

The CDR3 length is 16 residues. V was trimmed by 3 bases and J by 9 bases, leaving 18 bases between them. Germline lookup yields CDR1 SGHVS and CDR2 FQNEAQ. Assay used: immunoSEQ multiplex PCR; TCRdb lists only in-frame clones, some missing. There are 65,000 to 75,000 clones in the sample; 80% to 85% occur only once, and about 9.8% lies in the top ten. The sequence was obtained from a woman of 80 years or more with acute or convalescent COVID-19. This chain uses TRBV7-8 with TRBJ1-6, with a possible D match to TRBD1 (5 bases). What was sequenced was peripheral blood. In nucleotides, the CDR3 is TGTGCCAGCAGCTTCTGGACAATCTCAAGAGGTTCACCCCTCCACTTT. It codes for CASSFWTISRGSPLHF.